This paragraph reports one T cell receptor (beta chain). The CDR3 is made up of 14 amino acids. CDR1 and CDR2 from the germline V gene are LNHDA and SQIVND (reference sequence). V trimming: 9 bases; J trimming: 4 bases; junction bases outside the gene matches: 9. In the authors' workflow: Cell counts per sample came from amplifying reference gene primers. Sequencing used immunoSEQ multiplex PCR; TCRdb keeps in-frame clones, though not all of them. Clone size and V and J calls were adopted from that table, with D and trimming inferred from the DNA. This sample has about 200,000 clones, with approximately 81% found just once. The data originate from a study of blood T cell repertoires in COVID-19. Study-wide background: COVID-19 samples collected from the United States, Italy and Spain covered acute and convalescent phases. The analysed material was cDNA or gDNA that came from T cells, B-cell-depleted T cells, or PBMCs.

The chain carries TRBV19 and TRBJ2-7, with 10 positions matching TRBD1. The receptor was isolated from a woman aged 80 or over with acute or convalescent COVID-19. Sample: peripheral blood. The CDR3 DNA follows: TGTGCCAGCTCAGGGACAGGGGCGGGATACGAGCAGTACTTC. Its translation: CASSGTGAGYEQYF.